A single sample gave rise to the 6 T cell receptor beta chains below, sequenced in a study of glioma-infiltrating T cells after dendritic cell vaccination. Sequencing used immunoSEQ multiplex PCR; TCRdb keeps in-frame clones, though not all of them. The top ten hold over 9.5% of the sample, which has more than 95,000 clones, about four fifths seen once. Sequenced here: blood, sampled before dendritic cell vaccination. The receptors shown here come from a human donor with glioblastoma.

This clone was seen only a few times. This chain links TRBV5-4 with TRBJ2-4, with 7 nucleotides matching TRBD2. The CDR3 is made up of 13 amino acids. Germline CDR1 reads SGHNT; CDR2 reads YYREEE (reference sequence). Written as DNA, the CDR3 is TGTGCGGCGGGGGAGGCGGCCAAAAACATTCAGTACTTC. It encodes CAAGEAAKNIQYF.

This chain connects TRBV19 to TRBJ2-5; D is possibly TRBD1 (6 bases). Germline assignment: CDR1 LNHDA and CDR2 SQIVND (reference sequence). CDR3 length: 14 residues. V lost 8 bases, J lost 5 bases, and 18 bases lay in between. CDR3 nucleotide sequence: TGTGCCAGTGGAAAGAGGGGGTGGGGGGAGACCCAGTACTTC. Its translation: CASGKRGWGETQYF.

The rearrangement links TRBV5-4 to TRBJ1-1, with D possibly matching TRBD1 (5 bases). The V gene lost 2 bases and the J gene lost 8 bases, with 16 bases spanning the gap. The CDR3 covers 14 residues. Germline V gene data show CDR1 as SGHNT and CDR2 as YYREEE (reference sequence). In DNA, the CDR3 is TGTGCCAGCAGCTTAAGGCCCACGGGGGTGGAAGCTTTCTTT. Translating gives CASSLRPTGVEAFF.

CDR3: CASSWTGFNYGYTF. The DNA for the CDR3 is TGTGCCAGCAGCTGGACAGGGTTTAACTATGGCTACACCTTC. V and J are TRBV7-8 and TRBJ1-2; TRBD1 aligns across 8 bases. The CDR3 is 14 amino acids. Per the germline V gene, CDR1 is SGHVS and CDR2 is FQNEAQ. V dropped 4 bases and J dropped 1; count of bases not matched to a gene: 2.

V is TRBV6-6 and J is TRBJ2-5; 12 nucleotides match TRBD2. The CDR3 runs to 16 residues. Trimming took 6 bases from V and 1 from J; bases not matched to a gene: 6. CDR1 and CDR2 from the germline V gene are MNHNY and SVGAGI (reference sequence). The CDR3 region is CASSRASGGAQETQYF. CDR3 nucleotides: TGTGCCAGCAGCCGAGCTAGCGGGGGGGCCCAAGAGACCCAGTACTTC.

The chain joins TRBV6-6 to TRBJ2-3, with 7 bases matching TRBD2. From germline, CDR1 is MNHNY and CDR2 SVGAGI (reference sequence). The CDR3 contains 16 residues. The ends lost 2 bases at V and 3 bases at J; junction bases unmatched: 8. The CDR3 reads CASSYGAWGGTDTQYF. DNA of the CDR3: TGTGCCAGCAGTTACGGGGCGTGGGGGGGGACAGATACGCAGTATTTT.